This entry lists 3 T cell receptor beta chains sequenced from one sample in a study of vaccination effects on CD4 cells after COVID-19 (dated by TCRdb to between 2022 and 2023). In the ViraFEST assay, PBMC were stimulated with viral peptide pools, and antigen-specific CD4+ T cell clonotypes were then identified by expansion using TCR sequencing. After around ten days of culture, CD4+ T cells were isolated with the EasySep CD4+ T cell isolation kit. Convalescent patients had PCR-confirmed SARS-CoV-2 infection between March and December 2020, before Alpha, Beta and Delta variants emerged in the United States. Each participant got two doses of an mRNA SARS-CoV-2 vaccine, either BNT162b2 or mRNA-1273. The library relied on the immunoSEQ multiplex PCR assay. TCRdb took over this immuneACCESS table, retaining in-frame rearrangements with V and J assigned. Such tables are incomplete; in checked studies, under half of the missing clones stem from an unresolved V gene, and the remainder is unexplained. Counted in this sample were about 15,000 clones; over 60% of them appeared once. Approximately 25% of the sample lies in the top ten.

No cognate antigen is known for these TCRs. The sample consisted of CD4+ T cells from PBMCs cultured with HCoV-NL63 spike peptides, taken after COVID-19 vaccination. The sample's cell subset or site label, in plain terms: HCoV-NL63 spike overlapping peptide pool stimulation. The receptors originated from a human donor who had a prior SARS-CoV-2 infection.

Within the sample, this clone is medium-sized. The chain uses TRBV2 and TRBJ2-7, with 7 nucleotides matching TRBD1. The germline V gene encodes CDR1 SNHLY and CDR2 FYNNEI. CDR3 size: 13 residues. V was clipped by 7 bases and J by 5 bases; unmatched bases: 8. This chain's CDR3 is CASKNRGSDEQYF. CDR3 nucleotide sequence: TGTGCCAGCAAGAACAGGGGTAGCGACGAGCAGTACTTC.

The rearrangement joins TRBV7-3 to TRBJ2-1, with TRBD1 matching 11 bases. J gave up 6 bases and V 4 bases, and 14 bases lay outside the gene matches. Germline V gene lookup returns CDR1 SGHTA and CDR2 FQGTGA. The CDR3 is 18 residues long. CDR3 residues: CASSSQPPGTGGVNEQFF. CDR3 nucleotide sequence: TGTGCCAGCAGCTCCCAGCCCCCCGGGACAGGGGGGGTCAATGAGCAGTTCTTC.

The chain joins TRBV6-2 or TRBV6-3 to TRBJ2-5, with D possibly called TRBD1 or TRBD2 (6 bases each). The V gene's germline CDR1 is MNHEY and CDR2 SVGEGT. The germline V and J ends were trimmed by 6 bases and 5 bases, with 16 bases remaining between them. This CDR3 region has 14 residues. In nucleotides, the CDR3 is TGTGCCAGCAGCAAAAGGGGGGAAGGGGAGACCCAGTACTTC. Its protein is CASSKRGEGETQYF.